Listed below are T cell receptor beta chains from one sample, sequenced in a study of blood T cells in healthy people across ages. MiXCR, applied by TCRdb to the 5' RACE reads, yields one record per CDR3 protein. The sample records 1.6 million or so distinct CDR3 sequences, 30% to 35% being singletons. The sample taken for sequencing was blood. Source of these receptors: a woman in her twenties or thirties in good health. Each CDR3 is given with its conserved first and last residue. The D gene is left open where the match is weak. The size entry is marked missing in some rows and otherwise reads once, few, many or a size class.

CDR3 length	V gene	clone size	J gene	D gene	CDR3 protein	CDR3 DNA
15	TRBV7-2	few	TRBJ2-2	TRBD2	CASSGSGRASGELFF	TGTGCCAGCAGTGGTAGCGGGAGGGCCTCCGGGGAGCTGTTTTTT
14	TRBV20-1	NA	TRBJ1-5	TRBD1	CSAPTGEASQPQHF	TGCAGTGCTCCCACAGGGGAGGCTAGCCAGCCCCAGCATTTT
16	TRBV4-1	few	TRBJ2-1	NA	CASSQDETDTYNEQFF	TGCGCCAGCAGCCAAGATGAGACAGATACCTACAATGAGCAGTTCTTC
14	TRBV6-9	few	TRBJ2-7	TRBD2	CASSHGGGRLEQYF	TGTGCCAGCAGTCACGGGGGGGGGCGCCTCGAGCAGTACTTC
15	TRBV19	NA	TRBJ2-1	TRBD1	CASSIDGDSYNEQFF	TGTGCCAGTAGTATTGATGGGGACAGCTACAATGAGCAGTTCTTC
15	TRBV7-9	few	TRBJ2-1	NA	CASSPSSGSRNEQFF	TGTGCCAGCAGTCCCTCAAGTGGGAGTCGGAATGAGCAGTTCTTC
15	TRBV20-1	NA	TRBJ2-3	TRBD2	CSSRRRAGGQDTQYF	TGCAGTTCTCGTCGACGGGCGGGGGGGCAGGATACGCAGTATTTT
17	TRBV4-1	few	TRBJ2-3	NA	CASSLLTVQTFTDTQYF	TGCGCCAGCAGCCTCCTGACTGTACAGACATTTACAGATACGCAGTATTTT
16	TRBV9	NA	TRBJ2-1	TRBD2	CASSVRSGGGRDEQFF	TGTGCCAGCAGCGTACGTAGCGGGGGGGGACGGGATGAGCAGTTCTTC
13	TRBV10-1	few	TRBJ2-7	TRBD2	CASSATSGGEQYF	TGCGCCAGCAGTGCTACTAGCGGGGGCGAGCAGTACTTC
14	TRBV24-1	NA	TRBJ1-2	NA	CATSDQTRDYGYTF	TGTGCCACCAGTGATCAAACCAGAGACTATGGCTACACCTTC
15	TRBV27	NA	TRBJ1-5	TRBD1	CASSLTGNSNQPQHF	TGTGCCAGCAGTTTGACAGGGAATAGCAATCAGCCCCAGCATTTT
14	TRBV20-1	few	TRBJ2-4	NA	CSALLGGAKNIQYF	TGCAGTGCATTACTGGGGGGAGCCAAAAACATTCAGTACTTC
14	TRBV16	NA	TRBJ1-6	NA	CASRHLQGLSPLHF	TGTGCCAGCAGGCACTTACAGGGTTTATCACCCCTCCACTTT
13	TRBV6-5	NA	TRBJ2-1	NA	CASGYGYGGKQFF	TGTGCCAGCGGTTACGGGTACGGGGGTAAGCAGTTCTTC
15	TRBV6-1	NA	TRBJ1-2	NA	CASNPETANNYGYTF	TGTGCCAGCAATCCTGAGACAGCGAACAACTATGGCTACACCTTC
14	TRBV6-5	few	TRBJ2-1	TRBD2	CASSYASGGNEQFF	TGTGCCAGCAGTTACGCTAGCGGGGGGAATGAGCAGTTCTTC
15	TRBV20-1	NA	TRBJ2-7	TRBD1	CSARVGTGGSHEQYF	TGCAGTGCTAGAGTTGGGACAGGGGGTTCGCACGAGCAGTACTTC
15	TRBV4-1	NA	TRBJ2-1	TRBD2	CASTQLAGGNNVQFF	TGCGCCAGCACGCAACTAGCGGGAGGGAACAATGTGCAGTTCTTC
16	TRBV7-2	NA	TRBJ2-1	TRBD2	CASSLVYGTNQETQFF	TGTGCCAGCAGCTTAGTATACGGGACTAACCAAGAGACCCAGTTCTTC
15	TRBV6-2/TRBV6-3	NA	TRBJ1-1	TRBD1	CASSSIDRANTEAFF	TGTGCCAGCAGCTCGATCGACAGGGCGAACACTGAAGCTTTCTTT
14	TRBV29-1	few	TRBJ2-2	NA	CSVSQGPGAGELFF	TGCAGCGTTAGCCAGGGACCGGGAGCCGGGGAGCTGTTTTTT
12	TRBV9	few	TRBJ2-1	NA	CASSVLLGEQFF	TGTGCCAGCAGCGTCCTATTGGGTGAGCAGTTCTTC
14	TRBV5-1	NA	TRBJ2-7	TRBD1	CASSYPGTGYEQYF	TGCGCCAGCAGCTACCCCGGGACAGGCTACGAGCAGTACTTC
14	TRBV6-1	NA	TRBJ2-7	TRBD1	CASTSGQGNDEQYF	TGTGCCAGCACCTCCGGACAGGGTAACGACGAGCAGTACTTC
15	TRBV20-1	many	TRBJ2-1	NA	CSAPGRVPSYNEQFF	TGCAGTGCCCCAGGCCGGGTCCCCTCCTACAATGAGCAGTTCTTC
18	TRBV28	NA	TRBJ2-7	TRBD2	CASTPGGWDSGSPYEQYF	TGTGCCAGCACCCCCGGGGGGTGGGATAGCGGGAGTCCCTACGAGCAGTACTTC
15	TRBV5-5	NA	TRBJ2-7	NA	CASSSEAETYNEQYF	TGTGCCAGCAGTTCAGAGGCAGAAACCTACAATGAGCAGTACTTC
15	TRBV20-1	once	TRBJ2-1	TRBD2	CSALGGLAVGNEQFF	TGCAGTGCCCTCGGGGGACTAGCTGTCGGGAATGAGCAGTTCTTC
16	TRBV4-2	NA	TRBJ2-5	TRBD2	CASSLVGTSARETQYF	TGTGCCAGCAGCCTTGTTGGGACTAGCGCGCGAGAGACCCAGTACTTC
13	TRBV20-1	NA	TRBJ2-1	TRBD2	CSASELAGDEQFF	TGCAGTGCTAGTGAACTAGCGGGAGATGAGCAGTTCTTC
18	TRBV11-2	NA	TRBJ2-1	NA	CASSSPRGGGTAYNEQFF	TGTGCCAGCAGCTCCCCGAGGGGTGGCGGGACAGCATACAATGAGCAGTTCTTC
15	TRBV3-1	NA	TRBJ1-6	NA	CATRRGASYNSPLHF	TGTGCCACCCGGAGGGGGGCGTCCTATAATTCACCCCTCCACTTT
14	TRBV9	NA	TRBJ2-1	TRBD1	CASSVGRGRDEQFF	TGTGCCAGCAGCGTAGGAAGGGGGCGGGATGAGCAGTTCTTC
14	TRBV27	NA	TRBJ2-7	TRBD1	CASRETGGNYEQYF	TGTGCCAGCAGGGAGACAGGGGGTAACTACGAGCAGTACTTC